A selection of T cell receptor beta chains follows, all from one sample in a study of T cell responses to AZD1222 COVID-19 vaccine. Sequencing used immunoSEQ multiplex PCR; TCRdb keeps in-frame clones, though not all of them. The data hold about 150,000 clones, with about 87% observed a single time. The source was peripheral blood, collected 28 days after the second AZD1222 dose. The source is an adult who received the AZD1222 COVID-19 vaccine. Both conserved end residues are part of each CDR3. The order of the fields is D gene, V gene, clone size, J gene, CDR3 protein, CDR3 DNA. The D gene is left open where the match is weak. Some rows mark clone size as missing; the rest say once, few, many or name a class of expanded clone.

D: NA; V: TRBV11-2; size: NA; J: TRBJ2-1; CDR3: CASSLMPQSSYNEQFF; DNA: TGTGCCAGCAGCTTAATGCCGCAGAGCTCCTACAATGAGCAGTTCTTC
D: NA; V: TRBV2; size: NA; J: TRBJ2-7; CDR3: CASSEASGGEQYF; DNA: TGTGCCAGCAGTGAAGCCTCCGGGGGCGAGCAGTACTTC
D: TRBD1; V: TRBV15; size: few; J: TRBJ1-4; CDR3: CATRTGNEKLFF; DNA: TGTGCCACAAGGACAGGGAATGAAAAACTGTTTTTT
D: TRBD1; V: TRBV5-1; size: NA; J: TRBJ2-1; CDR3: CASSLTGQRSSYNEQFF; DNA: TGCGCCAGCAGCTTGACGGGACAGCGGAGCTCCTACAATGAGCAGTTCTTC
D: TRBD1; V: TRBV2; size: NA; J: TRBJ2-1; CDR3: CASISYGTGGNEQFF; DNA: TGTGCCAGCATATCGTACGGGACAGGGGGCAATGAGCAGTTCTTC
D: NA; V: TRBV28; size: NA; J: TRBJ1-1; CDR3: CASSLGLMNTEAFF; DNA: TGTGCCAGCAGTTTAGGCTTAATGAACACTGAAGCTTTCTTT
D: NA; V: TRBV7-9; size: NA; J: TRBJ2-6; CDR3: CASSADRPSGANVLTF; DNA: TGTGCCAGCAGCGCAGACAGACCCTCTGGGGCCAACGTCCTGACTTTC
D: NA; V: TRBV20-1; size: NA; J: TRBJ1-3; CDR3: CSASESSGNTIYF; DNA: TGCAGTGCTAGTGAGAGCTCTGGAAACACCATATATTTT
D: TRBD2; V: TRBV7-3; size: NA; J: TRBJ2-3; CDR3: CASSRSLAGGTDTQYF; DNA: TGTGCCAGCAGCCGGTCACTAGCGGGAGGAACAGATACGCAGTATTTT
D: TRBD1; V: TRBV7-2; size: NA; J: TRBJ1-5; CDR3: CASSLHRGENQPQHF; DNA: TGTGCCAGCAGCTTACACAGGGGTGAGAATCAGCCCCAGCATTTT
D: NA; V: TRBV24-1; size: NA; J: TRBJ2-3; CDR3: CATSDDNRQWDTQYF; DNA: TGTGCCACCAGTGATGATAATCGTCAATGGGATACGCAGTATTTT
D: TRBD2; V: TRBV15; size: NA; J: TRBJ2-3; CDR3: CATSSGALGGLDTQYF; DNA: TGTGCCACCAGCTCTGGGGCCTTGGGAGGGTTAGATACGCAGTATTTT
D: TRBD2; V: TRBV7-2; size: NA; J: TRBJ2-1; CDR3: CASSTLAGPFTVNEQFF; DNA: TGTGCCAGCAGCACTTTAGCGGGCCCCTTTACGGTCAATGAGCAGTTCTTC